Presented here are 32 T cell receptor beta chains from one specimen sequenced in a study of blood T cell repertoires in COVID-19. The table came from immunoSEQ multiplex PCR; TCRdb's copy has only in-frame clones and leaves some out. Of 60,000 to 85,000 clones listed, around 90% are singletons. Sequenced sample: peripheral blood. The receptors come from a man aged 35 to 55 with COVID-19, enrolled during active disease.

The rearrangement joins TRBV11-3 to TRBJ1-1; D is ambiguous. There are 14 residues in the CDR3. Germline CDR1 and CDR2: SGHNT and YENEEA. V was shortened by 0 bases and J by 8 bases, with 13 bases between the two germline ends. The CDR3 DNA follows: TGTGCCAGCAGCTTAGATGGTGCCTCGGGAGAAGCTTTCTTT. This codes for CASSLDGASGEAFF.

The chain recombines TRBV19 with TRBJ2-7; D possibly corresponds to TRBD1 (6 bases). The CDR3 runs to 14 residues. Germline values: CDR1 LNHDA, CDR2 SQIVND (reference sequence). V was trimmed by 9 bases and J by 3 bases, leaving 18 bases between them. CDR3 nucleotides: TGTGCCAGCTCCCGGGACAACTCTATCTACGAGCAGTACTTC. Protein sequence: CASSRDNSIYEQYF.

The chain uses TRBV6-5 and TRBJ2-1, with TRBD2 matching 8 bases. This CDR3 has 15 residues. V gave up 4 bases and J gave up 11 bases; unmatched junction bases: 13. Germline V CDR1 and CDR2: MNHEY, SVGAGI. The CDR3 coding sequence is TGTGCCAGCAGTTCGTCCGGGACTAGGATGGGTAAGCAGTTCTTC. Protein sequence: CASSSSGTRMGKQFF.

The rearrangement uses TRBV10-3 and TRBJ2-7, with 10 bases aligning to TRBD1. The germline V gene encodes CDR1 ENHRY and CDR2 SYGVKD. The CDR3 has 15 residues. With 3 bases clipped from V and 3 bases from J, the junction kept 5 bases outside the gene matches. The CDR3 reads CAISDPTGGVYEQYF. The CDR3, as DNA: TGTGCCATCAGTGATCCGACAGGGGGCGTCTACGAGCAGTACTTC.

As to this clone: One end of the junction varies from germline; a read error may be responsible. This rearrangement joins TRBV27 to TRBJ2-7, with D possibly matching TRBD2 (7 bases). The CDR3 totals 15 residues. Germline CDR1 is MNHEY and CDR2 is SMNVEV (reference sequence). The CDR3 sequence is CASSLSGGGPYEQYF. The CDR3 coding sequence is TGTGCCAGCAGTCTATCAGGCGGGGGCCCCTACGAGCAGTACTTC.

The chain employs TRBV20-1 and TRBJ1-1; D is undetermined. Germline V CDR1 and CDR2: DFQATT, SNEGSKA (reference sequence). The CDR3 is 15 amino acids. Deletions cut 3 bases from V and 0 bases from J, with 14 bases between. In DNA form, the CDR3 reads TGCAGTGCTAGTTCGAGGTTCCGGATGAACACTGAAGCTTTCTTT. As protein: CSASSRFRMNTEAFF.

The V and J genes are TRBV2 and TRBJ2-5, with D perhaps matching TRBD2 (5 bases). The CDR3 has 12 amino acids. The V end lost 8 bases, the J end lost 2 bases, and 9 bases lay between the germline ends. Germline assignment: CDR1 SNHLY and CDR2 FYNNEI. The CDR3 bases are TGTGCCAGCGGACGGGGTCAAGAGACCCAGTACTTC. Translation: CASGRGQETQYF.

This clone was seen once. The genes are TRBV5-4 and TRBJ2-2; D may be TRBD2 (6 bases). This CDR3 region has 16 residues. V gave up 3 bases and J gave up 3 bases, with 15 bases separating them. Germline CDR1 SGHNT, CDR2 YYREEE (reference sequence). CDR3 protein: CASSSRRGEDTGELFF. The CDR3 DNA reads as TGTGCCAGCAGCTCAAGGAGGGGTGAGGACACCGGGGAGCTGTTTTTT.

This rearrangement joins TRBV5-1 to TRBJ1-1; TRBD1 agrees at 7 bases. Trimming cost V 4 bases and J 0 bases; bases outside gene matches: 3. The CDR3 covers 14 residues. Germline CDR1 reads SGHRS; CDR2 reads YFSETQ. CDR3 coding DNA: TGCGCCAGCAGCGAGACAGGGATGAACACTGAAGCTTTCTTT. Its translation: CASSETGMNTEAFF.

The V call is TRBV3-1 (or the pseudogene TRBV3-2), the J call TRBJ1-1, with D perhaps TRBD1 (5 bases). Germline-derived CDR1 and CDR2 are LGHDT and YNNKEL (reference sequence). Between the trimmed V and J ends, which lost 0 bases and 7 bases, there was a span of 12 bases. The CDR3 is 14 residues long. CDR3 nucleotide sequence: TGTGCCAGCAGCCAAGAGGGGCGGCCCTATGAAGCTTTCTTT. It codes for CASSQEGRPYEAFF.

The chain couples TRBV30 to TRBJ2-7; no clear D gene. Germline V CDR1 and CDR2: GTSNPN, SVGIG (reference sequence). Trimming removed 2 bases from V and 3 bases from J, with 8 bases in between. The length of the CDR3 is 12 residues. CDR3 DNA sequence: TGTGCCTGGAGTCGAGTTAGCTACGAGCAGTACTTC. Its translation is CAWSRVSYEQYF.

This clone appeared a single time. The rearrangement links TRBV2 to TRBJ1-5; 7 bases align to TRBD1. Trimming removed 4 bases from V and 0 bases from J; junction bases left unmatched: 3. CDR3 length: 15 amino acids. Germline V lookup: CDR1 SNHLY, CDR2 FYNNEI. CDR3 bases: TGTGCCAGCAGTGTACAGGGGATTAGCAATCAGCCCCAGCATTTT. Its protein is CASSVQGISNQPQHF.

This clone was observed a single time. The genes are TRBV7-8 and TRBJ1-4; 7 bases are a match to TRBD1. This CDR3 region has 13 residues. Per germline, CDR1 SGHVS and CDR2 FQNEAQ. The CDR3 DNA is TGTGCTGTAACCGGGACAGTGAGTGAAAAACTGTTTTTT. It yields the protein CAVTGTVSEKLFF. Full variable domain (outside the CDR3, taken from reference TRBV7-8 and TRBJ1-4): GAGVSQSPRYKVAKRGQDVALRCDPISGHVSLFWYQQALGQGPEFLTYFQNEAQLDKSGLPSDRFFAERPEGSVSTLKIQRTQQEDSAVYLCAVTGTVSEKLFFGSGTQLSVL.

The chain employs TRBV5-1 and TRBJ1-5; D gene unclear. Germline V gives CDR1 SGHRS, CDR2 YFSETQ. V shed 0 bases and J shed 0 bases, with 13 bases lying between them. The CDR3 has 17 residues. CDR3 bases: TGCGCCAGCAGCTTGGGCGACAAATCCAATAGCAATCAGCCCCAGCATTTT. Amino acids: CASSLGDKSNSNQPQHF.

The chain links TRBV6-1 to TRBJ1-2; the match to TRBD1 covers 11 bases. The germline gives CDR1 MNHNS, CDR2 SASEGT. The length of the CDR3 is 16 residues. V was clipped by 4 bases and J by 6 bases; unmatched bases: 10. CDR3 amino acids: CASSGEDRGRIDGYTF. The CDR3 DNA follows: TGTGCCAGCAGTGGGGAGGACAGGGGGCGCATCGATGGCTACACCTTC.

Written as DNA, the CDR3 is TGTGCCAGCACCACAGAGGGCTTACGATCACCCCTCCACTTT. Protein sequence: CASTTEGLRSPLHF. The V call is TRBV28, the J call TRBJ1-6; D is ambiguous. V was trimmed by 7 bases and J by 10 bases, leaving 17 bases between them. CDR3 length equals 14 residues. From germline, CDR1 is MDHEN and CDR2 SYDVKM.

The rearrangement links TRBV10-2 to TRBJ1-1; 10 bases fit TRBD1. CDR3 length: 15 residues. The ends lost 3 bases at V and 5 bases at J; junction bases unmatched: 6. CDR1 is WSHSY and CDR2 is SAAADI in the germline V gene. The CDR3 coding sequence is TGCGCCAGCAGTGACCCGGGACAGGGGAAAACTGAAGCTTTCTTT. Translation: CASSDPGQGKTEAFF.

The chain is built from TRBV7-9 and TRBJ1-2; 9 bases fit TRBD1. There are 15 residues in the CDR3. V shed 3 bases, J shed 8 bases, and the junction held 10 bases outside the gene matches. Per the germline V gene, CDR1 is SEHNR and CDR2 is FQNEAQ (reference sequence). In nucleotides, the CDR3 is TGTGCCAGCAGCTTGCCGGGACAGGGACCTTCGGGCTACACCTTC. It encodes CASSLPGQGPSGYTF. Full variable domain (remainder filled in from reference TRBV7-9 and TRBJ1-2): DTGVSQNPRHKITKRGQNVTFRCDPISEHNRLYWYRQTLGQGPEFLTYFQNEAQLEKSRLLSDRFSAERPKGSFSTLEIQRTEQGDSAMYLCASSLPGQGPSGYTFGSGTRLTVV.

The chain combines TRBV20-1 with TRBJ1-5; TRBD1 matches at 7 bases. The CDR3 runs to 12 residues. From germline, CDR1 is DFQATT and CDR2 SNEGSKA (reference sequence). V shed 3 bases, J shed 5 bases, and the junction held 1 base outside the gene matches. The CDR3 sequence is CSASTGDQPQHF. As DNA, the CDR3 is TGCAGTGCTAGTACAGGGGATCAGCCCCAGCATTTT.

The V call is TRBV30, the J call TRBJ2-5; D might be TRBD2 (6 bases). Between the trimmed V and J ends, which lost 0 bases and 4 bases, there was a span of 9 bases. CDR1 GTSNPN and CDR2 SVGIG come from the germline V gene (reference sequence). This CDR3 is built from 13 residues. This CDR3 reads CAWSVGGAETQYF. DNA for the CDR3: TGTGCCTGGAGTGTGGGGGGAGCAGAGACCCAGTACTTC.

The chain links TRBV6-5 to TRBJ2-6; 7 positions agree with TRBD1. In germline, CDR1 is MNHEY, CDR2 SVGAGI. J lost 2 bases, V lost 5 bases, and 3 bases had no gene match. The CDR3 extends over 15 amino acids. CDR3 protein: CASSKTGTGANVLTF. CDR3 DNA sequence: TGTGCCAGCAGTAAGACAGGGACTGGGGCCAACGTCCTGACTTTC.

V usage is TRBV12-5 and J usage is TRBJ2-5; maybe TRBD2 (5 bases). The V end was cut by 4 bases, the J end by 5 bases, with 5 bases between. The CDR3 loop spans 11 amino acids. The V gene's germline CDR1 is LGHNT and CDR2 FRNRAP. CDR3 region: CASGWEETQYF. In nucleotides, the CDR3 is TGTGCTAGTGGTTGGGAGGAGACCCAGTACTTC.

V usage is TRBV7-2 and J usage is TRBJ2-1, with 15 bases that match TRBD2. This CDR3 region has 16 residues. The J segment lost 13 bases and the V segment lost 4 bases, leaving 11 bases of the junction unmatched. The germline gives CDR1 SGHTA, CDR2 FQGNSA. This CDR3 reads CASSSGAGLAGGPQFF. The DNA of the CDR3 is TGTGCCAGCAGCTCGGGAGCCGGACTAGCGGGGGGGCCTCAGTTCTTC. Looking up the rest from reference TRBV7-2 and TRBJ2-1 gives the full variable domain: GAGVSQSPSNKVTEKGKDVELRCDPISGHTALYWYRQSLGQGLEFLIYFQGNSAPDKSGLPSDRFSAERTGGSVSTLTIQRTQQEDSAVYLCASSSGAGLAGGPQFFGPGTRLTVL.

The CDR3 region is CASSHIPPQRENYGYTF. Here the CDR3 DNA reads TGCGCCAGCAGCCATATTCCCCCACAGAGGGAGAACTATGGCTACACCTTC. The V and J genes are TRBV4-1 and TRBJ1-2; D remains ambiguous. The length of the CDR3 is 17 residues. Trimming stripped 3 bases from V and 2 bases from J, with 19 bases between. Germline-derived CDR1 and CDR2 are MGHRA and YSYEKL.

The V gene is TRBV30, the J gene TRBJ2-7, with 7 bases identical to TRBD2. J gave up 5 bases and V 4 bases, and 8 bases lay outside the gene matches. Germline V gene sequence: CDR1 GTSNPN, CDR2 SVGIG (reference sequence). CDR3 size: 13 residues. CDR3 in DNA: TGTGCCTGGAATCGGGGGGTCAAAGACGAGCAGTACTTC. It is translated as CAWNRGVKDEQYF.

The CDR3 sequence is CASSDRGVRGWENTEAFF. CDR3 in DNA: TGTGCCAGCAGTGATCGTGGGGTCAGGGGTTGGGAAAACACTGAAGCTTTCTTT. This chain uses TRBV2 with TRBJ1-1; TRBD1 might be the D (6 bases). V was clipped by 3 bases and J by 2 bases, with 22 bases between them. The CDR3 contains 18 residues. Looked up from germline, CDR1 is SNHLY and CDR2 is FYNNEI. The entire variable domain, with the rest obtained from reference TRBV2 and TRBJ1-1, is as follows: EPEVTQTPSHQVTQMGQEVILRCVPISNHLYFYWYRQILGQKVEFLVSFYNNEISEKSEIFDDQFSVERPDGSNFTLKIRSTKLEDSAMYFCASSDRGVRGWENTEAFFGQGTRLTVV.

J is TRBJ1-4 and V is TRBV19; 11 bases align to TRBD1. The CDR3 runs to 16 residues. Germline V gene lookup returns CDR1 LNHDA and CDR2 SQIVND (reference sequence). V lost 10 bases to trimming and J lost 2 bases; unmatched junction nucleotides: 9. The CDR3 nucleotides are TGTGCCACCAAGGACAGGGGGCCTGGTACTAATGAAAAACTGTTTTTT. Protein sequence: CATKDRGPGTNEKLFF.

The V and J genes are TRBV5-3 and TRBJ2-7; D possibly corresponds to TRBD1 (6 bases). TRBV5-3 is sorted into the ORF group, with uncertain function. Between the trimmed V and J ends, which lost 3 bases and 2 bases, there was a span of 9 bases. This CDR3 has 13 residues. The CDR3 nucleotides are TGTGCCAGAAGCTGTACAGGGACCTACGAGCAGTACTTC. Translation: CARSCTGTYEQYF.

The chain combines TRBV19 with TRBJ1-2, with TRBD1 identical over 8 bases. CDR3 length equals 13 residues. V gave up 6 bases and J gave up 7 bases; unmatched junction bases: 7. The germline CDR1 and CDR2 sequences are LNHDA and SQIVND (reference sequence). The CDR3 coding sequence is TGTGCCAGTAGAAACAGGGGGTATCGTGGCTACACCTTC. This translates into CASRNRGYRGYTF.

J is TRBJ2-5 and V is TRBV10-3; maybe TRBD2 (6 bases). Trimming stripped 0 bases from V and 1 base from J, with 15 bases between. The CDR3 spans 17 residues. CDR1 is ENHRY, CDR2 SYGVKD, per germline. The CDR3 is CAISESQTGSGQETQYF. CDR3 sequence (DNA): TGTGCCATCAGTGAGTCCCAGACCGGGAGCGGCCAAGAGACCCAGTACTTC.

V is TRBV6-6 and J is TRBJ2-7; TRBD1 is a possible D gene (6 bases). The CDR3 spans 13 residues. Trimming took 5 bases from V and 0 from J, leaving 8 bases between them. Germline loops: CDR1 MNHNY, CDR2 SVGAGI (reference sequence). The CDR3 region has the DNA TGTGCCAGCAGTCAGGGGATCTCCTACGAGCAGTACTTC. Its translation is CASSQGISYEQYF.

The chain combines TRBV6-4 with TRBJ2-5; 8 positions agree with TRBD1. The trim removed 10 bases at V and 4 bases at J, leaving 8 bases unmatched. The germline CDR1 and CDR2 sequences are MRHNA and SNTAGT. CDR3 length equals 13 residues. The CDR3 here is CATDSDRGETQYF. The CDR3 nucleotides read TGTGCCACCGATTCAGACAGGGGAGAGACCCAGTACTTC.